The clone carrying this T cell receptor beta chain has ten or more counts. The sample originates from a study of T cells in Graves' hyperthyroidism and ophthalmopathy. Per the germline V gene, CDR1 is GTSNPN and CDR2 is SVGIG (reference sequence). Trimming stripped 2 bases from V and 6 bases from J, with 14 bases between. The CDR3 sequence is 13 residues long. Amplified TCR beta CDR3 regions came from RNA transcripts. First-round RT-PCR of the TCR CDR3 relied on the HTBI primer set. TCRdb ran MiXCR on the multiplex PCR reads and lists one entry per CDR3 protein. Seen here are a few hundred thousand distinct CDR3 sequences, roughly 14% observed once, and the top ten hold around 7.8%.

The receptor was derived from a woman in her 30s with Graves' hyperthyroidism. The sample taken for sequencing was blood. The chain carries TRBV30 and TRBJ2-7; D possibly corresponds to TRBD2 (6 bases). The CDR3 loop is CAWSLGGSFEQYF. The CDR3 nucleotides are TGTGCCTGGAGTTTGGGGGGTAGTTTCGAGCAGTACTTC.